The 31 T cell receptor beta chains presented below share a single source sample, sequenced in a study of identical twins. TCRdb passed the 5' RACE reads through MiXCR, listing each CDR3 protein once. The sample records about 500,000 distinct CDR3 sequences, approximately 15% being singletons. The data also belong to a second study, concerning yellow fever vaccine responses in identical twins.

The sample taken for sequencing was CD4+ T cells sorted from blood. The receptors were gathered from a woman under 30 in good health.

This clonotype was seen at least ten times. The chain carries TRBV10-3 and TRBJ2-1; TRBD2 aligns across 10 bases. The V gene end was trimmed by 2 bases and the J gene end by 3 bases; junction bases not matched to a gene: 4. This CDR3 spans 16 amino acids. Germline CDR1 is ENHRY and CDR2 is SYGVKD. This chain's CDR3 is CAISETSGKSYNEQFF. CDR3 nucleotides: TGTGCCATCAGTGAGACTAGCGGGAAAAGCTACAATGAGCAGTTCTTC.

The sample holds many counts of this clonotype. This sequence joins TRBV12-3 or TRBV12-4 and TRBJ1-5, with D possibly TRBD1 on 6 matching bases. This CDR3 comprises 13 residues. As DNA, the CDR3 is TGTGCATCAGCTGCTACAGGGAATCAGCCCCAGCATTTT. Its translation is CASAATGNQPQHF.

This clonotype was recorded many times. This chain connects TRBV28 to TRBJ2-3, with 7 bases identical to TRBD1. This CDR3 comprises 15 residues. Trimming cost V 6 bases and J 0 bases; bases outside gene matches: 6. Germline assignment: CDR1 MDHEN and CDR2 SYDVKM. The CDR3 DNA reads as TGTGCCAGCAGGGGAAGGGGGCTTAGCACAGATACGCAGTATTTT. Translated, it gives CASRGRGLSTDTQYF.

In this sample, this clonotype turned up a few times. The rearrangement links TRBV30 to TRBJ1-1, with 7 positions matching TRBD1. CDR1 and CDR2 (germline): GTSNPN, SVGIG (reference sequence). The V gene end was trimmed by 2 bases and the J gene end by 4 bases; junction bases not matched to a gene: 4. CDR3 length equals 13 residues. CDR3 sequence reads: CAWSPQGPTEAFF. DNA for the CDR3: TGTGCCTGGAGTCCACAGGGGCCCACTGAAGCTTTCTTT.

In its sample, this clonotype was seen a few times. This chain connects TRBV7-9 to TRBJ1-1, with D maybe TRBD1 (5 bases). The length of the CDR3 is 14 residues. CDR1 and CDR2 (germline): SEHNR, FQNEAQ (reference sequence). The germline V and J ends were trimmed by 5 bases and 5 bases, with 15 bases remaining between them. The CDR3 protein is CASSRPMGGTEAFF. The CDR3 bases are TGTGCCAGCAGCCGCCCCATGGGGGGAACTGAAGCTTTCTTT.

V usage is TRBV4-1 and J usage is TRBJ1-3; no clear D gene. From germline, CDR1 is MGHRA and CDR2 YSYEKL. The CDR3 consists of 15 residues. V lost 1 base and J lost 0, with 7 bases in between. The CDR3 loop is CASSQGPNSGNTIYF. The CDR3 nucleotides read TGCGCCAGCAGCCAAGGGCCGAACTCTGGAAACACCATATATTTT.

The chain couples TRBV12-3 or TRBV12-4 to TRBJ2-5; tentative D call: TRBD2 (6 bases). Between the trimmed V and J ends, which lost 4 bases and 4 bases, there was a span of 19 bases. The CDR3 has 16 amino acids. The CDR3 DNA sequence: TGTGCCAGCAGTTCGGTCGGGGGAGGCGCGAGAGAGACCCAGTACTTC. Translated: CASSSVGGGARETQYF.

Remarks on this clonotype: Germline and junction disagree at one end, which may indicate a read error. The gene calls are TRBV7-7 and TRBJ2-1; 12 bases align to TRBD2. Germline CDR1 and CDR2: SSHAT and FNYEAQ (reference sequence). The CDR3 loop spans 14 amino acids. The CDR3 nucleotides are TGTGCTAGCAGCTCCGGGACTAGCGGGAATGAGCAGTTCTTC. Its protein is CASSSGTSGNEQFF.

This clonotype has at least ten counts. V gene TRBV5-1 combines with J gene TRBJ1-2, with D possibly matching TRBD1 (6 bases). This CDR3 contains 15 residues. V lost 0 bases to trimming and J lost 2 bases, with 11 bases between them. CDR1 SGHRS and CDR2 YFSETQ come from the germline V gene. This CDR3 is CASSLAGQGNYGYTF. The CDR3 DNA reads TGCGCCAGCAGCTTGGCTGGGCAGGGGAACTATGGCTACACCTTC.

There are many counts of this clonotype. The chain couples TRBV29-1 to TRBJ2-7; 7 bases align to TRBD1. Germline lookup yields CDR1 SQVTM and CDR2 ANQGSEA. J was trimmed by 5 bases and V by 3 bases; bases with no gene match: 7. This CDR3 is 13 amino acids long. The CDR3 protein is CSVEPRGKDEQYF. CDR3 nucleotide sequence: TGCAGCGTTGAGCCCAGGGGGAAGGACGAGCAGTACTTC.

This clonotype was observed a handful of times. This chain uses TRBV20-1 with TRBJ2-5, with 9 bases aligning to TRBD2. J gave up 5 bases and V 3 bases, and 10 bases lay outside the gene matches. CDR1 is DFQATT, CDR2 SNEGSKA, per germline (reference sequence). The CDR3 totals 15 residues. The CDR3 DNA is TGCAGTGCTAGTTCGGCGGGAGGGCCGAAGGAGACCCAGTACTTC. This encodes CSASSAGGPKETQYF.

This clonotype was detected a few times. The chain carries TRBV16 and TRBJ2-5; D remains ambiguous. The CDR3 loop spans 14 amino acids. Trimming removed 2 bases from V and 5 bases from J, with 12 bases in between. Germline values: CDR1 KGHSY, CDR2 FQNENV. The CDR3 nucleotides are TGTGCCAGCAGCCAAAATAAGGGATCGGAGACCCAGTACTTC. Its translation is CASSQNKGSETQYF.

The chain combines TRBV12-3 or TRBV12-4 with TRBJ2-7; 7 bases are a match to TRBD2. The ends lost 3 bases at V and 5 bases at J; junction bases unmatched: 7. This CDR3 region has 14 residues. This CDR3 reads CASSFLGGRNEQYF. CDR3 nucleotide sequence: TGTGCCAGCAGTTTTTTGGGGGGGAGGAACGAGCAGTACTTC.

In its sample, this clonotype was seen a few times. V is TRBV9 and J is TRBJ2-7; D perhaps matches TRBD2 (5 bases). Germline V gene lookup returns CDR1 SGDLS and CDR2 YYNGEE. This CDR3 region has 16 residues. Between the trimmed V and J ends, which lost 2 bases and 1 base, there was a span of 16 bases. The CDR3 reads CASSVRGVLESYEQYF. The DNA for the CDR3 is TGTGCCAGCAGCGTTCGGGGTGTCCTAGAGTCCTACGAGCAGTACTTC.

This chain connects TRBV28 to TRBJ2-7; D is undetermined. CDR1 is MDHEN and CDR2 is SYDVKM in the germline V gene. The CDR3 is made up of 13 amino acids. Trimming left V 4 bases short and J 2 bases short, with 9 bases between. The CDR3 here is CASSWVTTYEQYF. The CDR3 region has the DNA TGTGCCAGCAGTTGGGTCACCACCTACGAGCAGTACTTC.

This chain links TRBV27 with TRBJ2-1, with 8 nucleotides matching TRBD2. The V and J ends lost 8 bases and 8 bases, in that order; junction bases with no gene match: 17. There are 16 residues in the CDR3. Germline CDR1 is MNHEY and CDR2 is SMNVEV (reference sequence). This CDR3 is CASQRGLRSFGYEQFF. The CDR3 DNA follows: TGTGCCAGCCAGCGGGGGCTCCGATCCTTTGGGTATGAGCAGTTCTTC.

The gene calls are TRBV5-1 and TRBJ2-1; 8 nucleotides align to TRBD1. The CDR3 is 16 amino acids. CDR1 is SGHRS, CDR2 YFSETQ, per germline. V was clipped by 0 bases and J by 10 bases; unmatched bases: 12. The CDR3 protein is CASSLEFGTGLGEQFF. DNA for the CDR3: TGCGCCAGCAGCTTGGAATTCGGGACAGGTTTAGGCGAGCAGTTCTTC.

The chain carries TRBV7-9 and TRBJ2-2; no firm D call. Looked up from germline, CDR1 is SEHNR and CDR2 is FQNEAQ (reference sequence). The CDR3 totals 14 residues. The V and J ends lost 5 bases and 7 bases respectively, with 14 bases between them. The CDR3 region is CASSRRVSNGELFF. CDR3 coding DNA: TGTGCCAGCAGCCGCCGGGTCTCCAACGGGGAGCTGTTTTTT.

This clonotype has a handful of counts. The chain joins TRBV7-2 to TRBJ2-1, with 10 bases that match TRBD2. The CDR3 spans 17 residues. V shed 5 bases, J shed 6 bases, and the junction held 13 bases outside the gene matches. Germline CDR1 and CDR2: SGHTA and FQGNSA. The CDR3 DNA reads TGTGCCAGCAGCCCCAGGAGCGGGGGGGGTAGGTCCAATGAGCAGTTCTTC. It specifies CASSPRSGGGRSNEQFF.

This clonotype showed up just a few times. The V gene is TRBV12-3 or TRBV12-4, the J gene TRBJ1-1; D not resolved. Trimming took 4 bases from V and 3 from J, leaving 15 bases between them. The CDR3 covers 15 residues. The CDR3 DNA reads TGTGCCAGCAGTTCCGGGGAAACACCGTACACTGAAGCTTTCTTT. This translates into CASSSGETPYTEAFF.

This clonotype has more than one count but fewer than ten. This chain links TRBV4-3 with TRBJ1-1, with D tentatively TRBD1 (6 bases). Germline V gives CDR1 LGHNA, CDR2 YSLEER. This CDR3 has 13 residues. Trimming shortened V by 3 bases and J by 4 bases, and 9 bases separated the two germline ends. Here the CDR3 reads CASSHIQGTEAFF. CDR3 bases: TGCGCCAGCAGCCATATACAGGGCACTGAAGCTTTCTTT.

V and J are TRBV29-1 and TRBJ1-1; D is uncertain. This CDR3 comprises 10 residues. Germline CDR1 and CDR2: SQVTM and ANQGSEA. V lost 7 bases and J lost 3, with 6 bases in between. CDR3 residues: CSAFHTEAFF. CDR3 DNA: TGCAGCGCATTTCACACTGAAGCTTTCTTT.

The CDR3 DNA sequence: TGCGCCAGCAGCCGTGGAGTCGGCGAGACCCAGTACTTC. The encoded protein is CASSRGVGETQYF. This rearrangement joins TRBV4-3 to TRBJ2-5; D gene unclear. The germline V gene has CDR1 LGHNA and CDR2 YSLEER. V lost 4 bases and J 5 bases, leaving 11 bases between the germline ends. The CDR3 is made up of 13 amino acids.

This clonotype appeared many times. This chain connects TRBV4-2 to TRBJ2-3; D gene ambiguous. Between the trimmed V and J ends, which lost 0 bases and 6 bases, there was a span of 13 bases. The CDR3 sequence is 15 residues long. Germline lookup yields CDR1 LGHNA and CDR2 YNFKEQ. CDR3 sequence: CASSQDSGYDDTQYF. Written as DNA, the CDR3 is TGTGCCAGCAGCCAAGATTCGGGCTACGACGATACGCAGTATTTT.

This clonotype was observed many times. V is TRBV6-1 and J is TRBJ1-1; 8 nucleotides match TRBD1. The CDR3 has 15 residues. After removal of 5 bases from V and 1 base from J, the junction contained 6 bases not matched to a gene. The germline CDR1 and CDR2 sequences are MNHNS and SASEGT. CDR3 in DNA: TGTGCCAGCAGTCGTCCCGGGACAGGGAACACTGAAGCTTTCTTT. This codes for CASSRPGTGNTEAFF.

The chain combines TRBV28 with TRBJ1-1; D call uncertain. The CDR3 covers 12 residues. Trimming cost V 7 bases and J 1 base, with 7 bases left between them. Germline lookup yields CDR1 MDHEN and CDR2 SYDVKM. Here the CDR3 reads CASTKRNTEAFF. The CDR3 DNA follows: TGTGCCAGCACTAAAAGGAACACTGAAGCTTTCTTT.

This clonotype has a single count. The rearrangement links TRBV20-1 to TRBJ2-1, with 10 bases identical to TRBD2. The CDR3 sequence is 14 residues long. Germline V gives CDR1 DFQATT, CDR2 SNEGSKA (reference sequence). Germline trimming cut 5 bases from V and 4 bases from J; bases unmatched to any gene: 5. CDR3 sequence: CSALLAGNYNEQFF. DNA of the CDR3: TGCAGTGCTCTACTAGCGGGGAATTACAATGAGCAGTTCTTC.

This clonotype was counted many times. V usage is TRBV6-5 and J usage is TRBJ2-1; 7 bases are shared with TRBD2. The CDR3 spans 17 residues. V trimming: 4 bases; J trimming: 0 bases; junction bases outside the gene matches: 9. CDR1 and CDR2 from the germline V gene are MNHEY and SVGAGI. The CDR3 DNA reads TGTGCCAGCAGTTCTCCTAGCGGAAAAAGCTCCTACAATGAGCAGTTCTTC. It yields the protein CASSSPSGKSSYNEQFF.

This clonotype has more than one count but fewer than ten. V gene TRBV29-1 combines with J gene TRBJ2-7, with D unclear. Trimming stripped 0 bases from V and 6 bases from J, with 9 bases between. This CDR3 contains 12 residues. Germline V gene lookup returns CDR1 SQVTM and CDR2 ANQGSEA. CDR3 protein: CSVEDKPAEQYF. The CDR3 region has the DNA TGCAGCGTTGAAGATAAGCCTGCCGAGCAGTACTTC.

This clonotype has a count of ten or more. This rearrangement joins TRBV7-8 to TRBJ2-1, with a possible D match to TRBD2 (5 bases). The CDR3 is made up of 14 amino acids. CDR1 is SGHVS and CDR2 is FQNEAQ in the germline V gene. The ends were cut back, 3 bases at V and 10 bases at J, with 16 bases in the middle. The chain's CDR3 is CASSFATIFREQFF. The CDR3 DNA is TGTGCCAGCAGCTTTGCGACTATCTTTAGGGAGCAGTTCTTC. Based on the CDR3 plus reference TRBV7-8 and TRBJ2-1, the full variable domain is GAGVSQSPRYKVAKRGQDVALRCDPISGHVSLFWYQQALGQGPEFLTYFQNEAQLDKSGLPSDRFFAERPEGSVSTLKIQRTQQEDSAVYLCASSFATIFREQFFGPGTRLTVL.

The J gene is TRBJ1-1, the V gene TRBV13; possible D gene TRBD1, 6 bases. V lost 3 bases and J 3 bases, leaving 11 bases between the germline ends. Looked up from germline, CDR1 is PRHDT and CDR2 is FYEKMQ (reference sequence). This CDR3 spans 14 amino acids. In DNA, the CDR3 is TGTGCCAGCAGCTTCCAGGGGCAGGACACTGAAGCTTTCTTT. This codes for CASSFQGQDTEAFF.